This T cell receptor (beta chain) stems from a study of CD8+ T cells in alopecia areata. Study-level results: Tofacitinib significantly reduced both scalp clonality and expanded CD8+ clones among the top 100. During tofacitinib treatment, many expanded lesional clones remained in scalp and blood.

Trimming removed 11 bases from V and 1 base from J; junction bases left unmatched: 10. This CDR3 has 15 amino acids. Germline values: CDR1 SNHLY, CDR2 FYNNEI. In each case, RNA was isolated and then reverse transcribed into cDNA as the sequencing template. Generated by immunoSEQ multiplex PCR, the TCRdb table keeps only in-frame clones and is missing some. The sample has about 220,000 clones, roughly 56% seen once. The sample's treatment: oral pan-JAK inhibitor, 5-10 mg twice daily. A note on this clone: Antigen: not known.

This specimen consisted of CD4+ T cells sorted from blood, obtained at week 4, from a patient treated with tofacitinib. The chain recombines TRBV2 with TRBJ2-3; 9 bases agree with TRBD1. This receptor was identified in a human donor with alopecia areata. CDR3 nucleotides: TGTGCCTCAGGGACAGGGCCGGGTGGCACAGATACGCAGTATTTT. This sequence encodes CASGTGPGGTDTQYF.